The rows below give T cell receptor beta chains drawn from one sample of a study of T cell repertoires in cytomegalovirus infection. TCRdb reprocessed the reads via MiXCR and lists one record per CDR3 protein. The sample has some 150,000 distinct CDR3 sequences, about 25% seen once. Source material: PBMCs. The receptors stem from a human donor in good health (CMV status not recorded). Some clones in this sample may be carry-over from other donors' samples. CDR3s include the opening cysteine and the closing phenylalanine or tryptophan. Fields, in order: clone size, D gene, V gene, J gene, CDR3 protein, CDR3 DNA. The D gene is left open where the match is weak. The listing skips clone size in some rows; elsewhere it reads once, few, many or a size class.

>.|.|TRBV14|TRBJ1-3
CASSQAPGVGNTIYF
TGTGCCAGCAGCCAAGCTCCCGGGGTAGGAAACACCATATATTTT
>.|.|TRBV20-1|TRBJ1-2
CSARTPGLNYGYTF
TGCAGTGCTAGGACTCCGGGACTTAACTATGGCTACACCTTC
>few|.|TRBV6-2/TRBV6-3|TRBJ2-2
CASSYPGLMFTGELFF
TGTGCCAGCAGTTACCCCGGACTCATGTTCACCGGGGAGCTGTTTTTT
>.|TRBD1|TRBV6-1|TRBJ1-1
CASSSREGANTEAFF
TGTGCCAGCAGCTCCAGGGAGGGGGCGAACACTGAAGCTTTCTTT
>.|.|TRBV7-2|TRBJ1-1
CASSLEGGAITEAFF
TGTGCCAGCAGCTTAGAGGGGGGGGCTATAACTGAAGCTTTCTTT
>.|TRBD2|TRBV20-1|TRBJ2-2
CTTSGVNTGELFF
TGCACTACTAGCGGGGTGAACACCGGGGAGCTGTTTTTT
>few|TRBD2|TRBV6-2/TRBV6-3|TRBJ2-1
CASSTLERGVAWDEQFF
TGTGCCAGCAGTACTTTGGAGCGGGGGGTCGCGTGGGATGAGCAGTTCTTC
>few|TRBD2|TRBV7-9|TRBJ2-2
CASSSGLAGGAGELFF
TGTGCCAGCAGCTCGGGACTAGCGGGAGGCGCCGGGGAGCTGTTTTTT
>.|TRBD1|TRBV5-4|TRBJ2-3
CASSLKTGVSTDTQYF
TGTGCCAGCAGCTTGAAAACAGGGGTCAGCACAGATACGCAGTATTTT
>many|TRBD2|TRBV7-2|TRBJ2-7
CASSPLAGGSYEQYF
TGTGCCAGCAGCCCGTTAGCGGGAGGGTCCTACGAGCAGTACTTC
>.|TRBD2|TRBV6-6|TRBJ2-1
CASSSGLDGEQFF
TGTGCCAGCAGTTCGGGACTAGATGGTGAGCAGTTCTTC
>.|TRBD1|TRBV28|TRBJ1-1
CASRPRGLGTEAFF
TGTGCCAGCAGACCCAGGGGGCTCGGGACTGAAGCTTTCTTT
>.|.|TRBV12-5|TRBJ1-1
CASGLGGMNTEAFF
TGTGCTAGTGGTTTGGGAGGGATGAACACTGAAGCTTTCTTT
>few|.|TRBV7-8|TRBJ1-6
CASSPSPNSPLHF
TGTGCCAGCAGCCCTTCCCCCAATTCACCCCTCCACTTT
>.|.|TRBV7-9|TRBJ1-2
CASSLDRDGYTF
TGTGCCAGCAGCTTAGACCGGGATGGCTACACCTTC
>.|TRBD2|TRBV20-1|TRBJ2-1
CSAIRTSGRSDEQFF
TGCAGTGCTATCCGGACTAGCGGGAGATCCGATGAGCAGTTCTTC
>many|.|TRBV28|TRBJ2-3
CASREATDTQYF
TGTGCCAGCAGAGAGGCCACAGATACGCAGTATTTT
>few|.|TRBV12-3/TRBV12-4|TRBJ2-7
CASSQAVHEQYF
TGTGCCAGCAGCCAGGCGGTGCACGAGCAGTACTTC
>few|.|TRBV11-3|TRBJ2-2
CASSLYPGQNTGELFF
TGTGCCAGCAGCTTATACCCGGGACAGAACACCGGGGAGCTGTTTTTT
>few|TRBD2|TRBV5-4|TRBJ2-1
CATQREVSFNEQFF
TGTGCCACTCAGCGGGAGGTATCGTTCAATGAGCAGTTCTTC
>.|.|TRBV2|TRBJ2-1
CASSEQTNEQFF
TGTGCCAGCAGTGAACAGACCAATGAGCAGTTCTTC
>.|.|TRBV9|TRBJ1-2
CASSPRAPGTYGYTF
TGTGCCAGCAGCCCTAGGGCCCCAGGGACCTATGGCTACACCTTC
>.|.|TRBV18|TRBJ1-1
CASSPRRVGWNTEAFF
TGTGCCAGCTCACCACGCAGGGTGGGTTGGAACACTGAAGCTTTCTTT
>many|.|TRBV7-2|TRBJ1-4
CASSLGGGLNEKLFF
TGTGCCAGCAGCTTAGGGGGAGGGTTGAATGAAAAACTGTTTTTT
>many|.|TRBV20-1|TRBJ2-7
CSATRGSYEQYF
TGCAGTGCTACTCGGGGGTCCTACGAGCAGTACTTC
>.|TRBD1|TRBV27|TRBJ1-5
CASMLTTGVTQPQHF
TGTGCCAGCATGCTCACGACAGGGGTAACCCAGCCCCAGCATTTT
>many|TRBD1|TRBV6-2/TRBV6-3|TRBJ2-1
CASSSGTGGNEQFF
TGTGCCAGCAGCTCCGGGACAGGGGGTAATGAGCAGTTCTTC
>few|TRBD2|TRBV15|TRBJ2-4
CATSNLAGGDIQYF
TGTGCCACCAGCAATCTCGCGGGAGGCGACATTCAGTACTTC
>few|.|TRBV7-9|TRBJ2-7
CASSFALSYEQYF
TGTGCCAGCAGCTTCGCATTATCCTACGAGCAGTACTTC
>.|.|TRBV6-6|TRBJ1-3
CASSYAGSGNTIYF
TGTGCCAGCAGTTACGCGGGCTCTGGAAACACCATATATTTT
>.|.|TRBV7-9|TRBJ1-1
CASSLQGRAFF
TGTGCCAGCAGCTTACAGGGTAGAGCTTTCTTT
>.|.|TRBV3-1|TRBJ1-1
CASSQEYGGPNTEAFF
TGTGCCAGCAGCCAAGAGTACGGGGGGCCGAACACTGAAGCTTTCTTT
>few|.|TRBV11-2|TRBJ2-7
CASSVSDLPYEQYF
TGTGCCAGCAGCGTAAGCGATCTGCCCTACGAGCAGTACTTC
>.|.|TRBV20-1|TRBJ2-5
CSARTEAKRETQYF
TGCAGTGCAAGGACGGAGGCTAAGAGAGAGACCCAGTACTTC
>many|.|TRBV7-8|TRBJ1-2
CASTRTRTDSRYTF
TGTGCCAGCACTCGTACCCGGACCGACTCCCGCTACACCTTC
>few|.|TRBV5-4|TRBJ2-7
CASSFPGREQYF
TGTGCCAGCAGCTTCCCGGGCCGGGAGCAGTACTTC